In its sample, the clone carrying this TCR beta chain was seen many times. Its matching antigen is unknown. Using quantitative 5'-RACE with molecular barcodes, the authors made TCR beta libraries. Each CDR3 protein gets one entry after TCRdb re-called the 5' RACE reads with MiXCR. The table includes about 510,000 distinct CDR3 sequences, roughly 5.3% detected once. The CDR3 sequence is 16 residues long. CDR1 and CDR2 (germline): SEHNR, FQNEAQ (reference sequence). With 1 base clipped from V and 4 bases from J, the junction kept 9 bases outside the gene matches. This sample was included in a study of CD8 T cells in ankylosing spondylitis. Study-wide results and caveats: Both synovial fluid and blood in reactive arthritis had previously been reported to carry some motif variants. Disease-linked clones proved CD8+ and comparatively uncommon in peripheral blood. Typical of ankylosing spondylitis blood, it appeared, was a TCR beta motif of about eight highly homologous variants. Enrichment of disease-linked clones was reportedly significant in matched ankylosing spondylitis synovial fluid.

This TCR came from a male donor with ankylosing spondylitis. The sample taken for sequencing was blood, either unsorted or a sorted T cell fraction (not recorded which). V is TRBV7-9 and J is TRBJ2-5; 7 bases line up with TRBD2. CDR3 bases: TGTGCCAGCAGCTTAGGTTGGCGGGAGCGTCGAGAGACCCAGTACTTC. Translating gives CASSLGWRERRETQYF.